This entry lists 8 T cell receptor beta chains sequenced from one sample in a study of T cells in Graves' hyperthyroidism and ophthalmopathy. Researchers amplified the TCR beta CDR3 regions from RNA transcripts. With the HTBI primer set, the TCR CDR3 went through a first round of RT-PCR. MiXCR, applied by TCRdb to the multiplex PCR reads, yields one record per CDR3 protein. The sample contains fewer than 650,000 distinct CDR3 sequences, 14% to 15% of which appear only once. The source material was blood. The receptors stem from a woman between 35 and 50 years old with Graves' ophthalmopathy.

The sample holds many counts of this clonotype. The rearrangement links TRBV2 to TRBJ2-5, with 7 bases fitting TRBD2. There are 19 residues in the CDR3. V lost 0 bases, J lost 1 base, and 14 bases stayed unmatched. The V gene's germline CDR1 is SNHLY and CDR2 FYNNEI. The CDR3 region has the DNA TGTGCCAGCAGTGAAGCCCTCCAGCGGGGTACCCCCTTCCAAGAGACCCAGTACTTC. Amino acid sequence: CASSEALQRGTPFQETQYF.

At least ten counts were recorded for this clonotype. V gene TRBV7-8 combines with J gene TRBJ2-7, with D maybe TRBD1 (6 bases). The V end was cut by 5 bases, the J end by 6 bases, with 11 bases between. This CDR3 region has 12 residues. The V gene's germline CDR1 is SGHVS and CDR2 FQNEAQ. In DNA, the CDR3 is TGTGCCAGCAGCAATCGGACAGTCGAGCAGTACTTC. Translated, it gives CASSNRTVEQYF. Variable domain in full (rest from reference TRBV7-8 and TRBJ2-7): GAGVSQSPRYKVAKRGQDVALRCDPISGHVSLFWYQQALGQGPEFLTYFQNEAQLDKSGLPSDRFFAERPEGSVSTLKIQRTQQEDSAVYLCASSNRTVEQYFGPGTRLTVT.

In this sample, this clonotype turned up many times. The gene calls are TRBV9 and TRBJ1-5, with TRBD1 identical over 8 bases. The germline gives CDR1 SGDLS, CDR2 YYNGEE. The ends lost 4 bases at V and 4 bases at J; junction bases unmatched: 7. This CDR3 is built from 15 residues. In DNA, the CDR3 is TGTGCCAGCAGCCCGGCGAGGACAGGGAATCAGCCCCAGCATTTT. It specifies CASSPARTGNQPQHF.

This clonotype was picked up many times. The J gene is TRBJ1-3, the V gene TRBV7-8; D is perhaps TRBD1 (6 bases). V dropped 4 bases and J dropped 4 bases, with 14 bases sitting between them. This CDR3 is built from 15 residues. Looked up from germline, CDR1 is SGHVS and CDR2 is FQNEAQ. The CDR3 is CASSSGQPRGNTIYF. In nucleotides, the CDR3 is TGTGCCAGCAGCTCCGGACAGCCCCGAGGAAACACCATATATTTT. Based on the CDR3 plus reference TRBV7-8 and TRBJ1-3, the full variable domain is GAGVSQSPRYKVAKRGQDVALRCDPISGHVSLFWYQQALGQGPEFLTYFQNEAQLDKSGLPSDRFFAERPEGSVSTLKIQRTQQEDSAVYLCASSSGQPRGNTIYFGEGSWLTVV.

This clonotype was recorded only once. The CDR3 DNA reads as TGTGCCAGCAGCGGACTAGCGGGAGCGAACACCGGGGAGCTGTTTTTT. This encodes CASSGLAGANTGELFF. The J gene is TRBJ2-2, the V gene TRBV11-1, with 13 bases matching TRBD2. The germline V gene has CDR1 SGHAT and CDR2 FQDESV (reference sequence). The ends lost 5 bases at V and 0 bases at J; junction bases unmatched: 0. CDR3 length: 16 amino acids.

The rearrangement joins TRBV7-9 to TRBJ1-2; D gene uncertain. The V and J ends lost 2 bases and 3 bases respectively, with 4 bases between them. CDR1 and CDR2 (germline): SEHNR, FQNEAQ (reference sequence). The length of the CDR3 is 12 residues. The CDR3 nucleotides read TGTGCCAGCAGCTTATTCGACTATGGCTACACCTTC. This encodes CASSLFDYGYTF. Full variable domain (remainder filled in from reference TRBV7-9 and TRBJ1-2): DTGVSQNPRHKITKRGQNVTFRCDPISEHNRLYWYRQTLGQGPEFLTYFQNEAQLEKSRLLSDRFSAERPKGSFSTLEIQRTEQGDSAMYLCASSLFDYGYTFGSGTRLTVV.

This clonotype was observed at least ten times. This chain connects TRBV6-5 to TRBJ1-2; D call uncertain. V lost 2 bases, J lost 3 bases, and 7 bases lay in between. Per the germline V gene, CDR1 is MNHEY and CDR2 is SVGAGI. CDR3 size: 13 residues. The CDR3 DNA is TGTGCCAGCAGTTACGGATCTCACTATGGCTACACCTTC. Residues: CASSYGSHYGYTF.

In this sample, this clonotype turned up many times. This rearrangement joins TRBV12-3 or TRBV12-4 to TRBJ1-2; maybe TRBD1 (5 bases). CDR3 length: 13 residues. Trimming took off 6 bases at V and 10 bases at J, with 18 bases between the two ends. The CDR3: CASSRGTPGVYTF. DNA of the CDR3: TGTGCCAGCAGCCGCGGGACTCCGGGAGTCTACACCTTC.